This T cell receptor (beta chain) was found in a study of T cell repertoires in cytomegalovirus infection. Findings and limits, study-wide: HLA-C-restricted, CMV-specific TCR beta clonotypes were dominant ex vivo. Totalled public TCR beta family frequency picked out people who carried CMV plus the relevant HLA.

Details on this clonotype: The target antigen is unknown.

From the reads, TCRdb called clonotypes with MiXCR, one entry per CDR3 protein. Among 400,000 to 600,000 distinct CDR3 sequences listed, 40% to 50% were seen once. V shed 5 bases and J shed 0 bases, with 10 bases lying between them. Germline V gives CDR1 SGHTA, CDR2 FQGNSA. This CDR3 has 14 amino acids. The clonotype comes from a human donor in good health (CMV status not recorded). Some clones in this sample may be carry-over from other donors' samples. Here the sequenced sample was cultured PBMCs, taken from culture after CMV antigen stimulation. This chain links TRBV7-2 with TRBJ2-5; D is uncertain. CDR3 sequence (DNA): TGTGCCAGCAGCCCCCGCTCGTACCAAGAGACCCAGTACTTC. Its protein is CASSPRSYQETQYF.